Listed here are 21 T cell receptor beta chains from one sample, sequenced in a study of radiation and T cells in renal cell carcinoma. The data were produced by immunoSEQ multiplex PCR, yet TCRdb's version contains in-frame clones alone and is incomplete. This sample carries 130,000 to 150,000 clones, approximately 90% of them seen once, and the ten largest clones take about 11%. Described time point: baseline pretreatment blood. The treatment here: 15 Gy SBRT to primary tumor, nephrectomy 4 weeks later. Sequenced material: blood, taken from a patient whose treatment included radiotherapy and nephrectomy. The source of these receptors is a woman between 45 and 60 years old with renal cell carcinoma.

The V and J genes are TRBV6-1 and TRBJ1-4; tentatively, D is TRBD1 (5 bases). V was clipped by 9 bases and J by 7 bases, with 18 bases between them. CDR1 MNHNS and CDR2 SASEGT come from the germline V gene. This CDR3 has 14 amino acids. The CDR3 is CASSSGDDLEKLFF. CDR3 coding DNA: TGTGCCAGTAGCTCCGGGGACGACCTTGAAAAACTGTTTTTT.

V usage is TRBV5-1 and J usage is TRBJ1-4, with a possible D match to TRBD1 (5 bases). Germline CDR1 SGHRS, CDR2 YFSETQ. The CDR3 is 16 residues long. With 2 bases removed from V and 1 base from J, the gap between germline ends came to 12 bases. Here the CDR3 reads CASSFQQGLTNEKLFF. CDR3 sequence (DNA): TGCGCCAGCAGCTTCCAGCAGGGATTAACTAATGAAAAACTGTTTTTT.

The chain joins TRBV29-1 to TRBJ1-2, with D maybe TRBD1 (6 bases). CDR1 and CDR2 from the germline V gene are SQVTM and ANQGSEA. Deletions cut 6 bases from V and 0 bases from J, with 20 bases between. This CDR3 is 16 amino acids long. CDR3 region: CSVLIAGARANYGYTF. The CDR3 DNA sequence: TGCAGCGTGCTTATAGCAGGGGCTAGAGCTAACTATGGCTACACCTTC.

The chain is built from TRBV6-1 and TRBJ2-7; D is undetermined. The CDR3 totals 16 residues. Germline V gene data show CDR1 as MNHNS and CDR2 as SASEGT. The V and J ends lost 2 bases and 0 bases respectively, with 14 bases between them. The CDR3 protein is CASSEHKTGSSYEQYF. CDR3 DNA: TGTGCCAGCAGTGAACATAAGACGGGCAGCTCCTACGAGCAGTACTTC.

CDR3 amino acids: CASSQNPGSEQYF. The DNA for the CDR3 is TGTGCCAGCAGCCAGAACCCGGGGTCCGAGCAGTACTTC. J is TRBJ2-7 and V is TRBV16; TRBD2 might be the D (5 bases). This CDR3 contains 13 residues. Germline lookup yields CDR1 KGHSY and CDR2 FQNENV. V shed 3 bases and J shed 6 bases, with 12 bases lying between them.

The chain employs TRBV27 and TRBJ2-7; D is perhaps TRBD1 (6 bases). Trimming pared 6 bases from V and 2 bases from J, leaving 17 bases between. Germline V gives CDR1 MNHEY, CDR2 SMNVEV (reference sequence). This CDR3 comprises 15 residues. CDR3 nucleotide sequence: TGTGCCAGCAGCGTGGCTACAGGGTTCACCTACGAGCAGTACTTC. Amino acid sequence: CASSVATGFTYEQYF.

The chain has TRBV11-3 and TRBJ2-5; D ambiguous. The V end lost 8 bases, the J end lost 5 bases, and 15 bases lay between the germline ends. The germline gives CDR1 SGHNT, CDR2 YENEEA. CDR3 length: 13 amino acids. The CDR3 DNA sequence: TGTGCCAGCTCCAGGACCCTGAGGGAGACCCAGTACTTC. Its protein is CASSRTLRETQYF.

The chain recombines TRBV7-9 with TRBJ1-2; D ambiguous. Germline V gene lookup returns CDR1 SEHNR and CDR2 FQNEAQ (reference sequence). The ends were cut back, 1 base at V and 5 bases at J, with 11 bases in the middle. The CDR3 covers 14 residues. The CDR3 nucleotides read TGTGCCAGCAGCTTAGTCTCCGGGAGGTATGGCTACACCTTC. This codes for CASSLVSGRYGYTF.

This clone was recorded once. The gene calls are TRBV29-1 and TRBJ1-5; D remains ambiguous. The CDR3 has 12 amino acids. V was cut by 4 bases and J by 2 bases, with 6 bases left in between. CDR1 and CDR2 from the germline V gene are SQVTM and ANQGSEA. The CDR3 DNA is TGCAGCGTTGCTGAGGGCAATCAGCCCCAGCATTTT. This gives the protein CSVAEGNQPQHF. The variable domain in full, completed from reference TRBV29-1 and TRBJ1-5, reads SAVISQKPSRDICQRGTSLTIQCQVDSQVTMMFWYRQQPGQSLTLIATANQGSEATYESGFVIDKFPISRPNLTFSTLTVSNMSPEDSSIYLCSVAEGNQPQHFGDGTRLSIL.

This clone was observed a single time. CDR3 protein: CASTGQGTNTGELFF. DNA of the CDR3: TGTGCCAGCACTGGACAGGGAACGAACACCGGGGAGCTGTTTTTT. The chain uses TRBV6-6 and TRBJ2-2; 8 bases fit TRBD1. The CDR3 is made up of 15 amino acids. Germline trimming cut 7 bases from V and 0 bases from J; bases unmatched to any gene: 4. CDR1 is MNHNY, CDR2 SVGAGI, per germline (reference sequence).

Here the CDR3 reads CASSEYPDYNEQFF. CDR3 nucleotide sequence: TGTGCCAGCAGTGAATATCCAGACTACAATGAGCAGTTCTTC. This chain joins TRBV25-1 and TRBJ2-1; D is ambiguous. Looked up from germline, CDR1 is MGHDK and CDR2 is SYGVNS. The CDR3 length is 14 residues. The V and J ends lost 0 bases and 3 bases respectively, with 6 bases between them.

J is TRBJ1-1 and V is TRBV19; tentative D call: TRBD1 (6 bases). Germline loops: CDR1 LNHDA, CDR2 SQIVND (reference sequence). V was cut by 3 bases and J by 6 bases, with 20 bases left in between. The CDR3 spans 16 residues. The CDR3 loop is CASSILSGAQDAEAFF. The CDR3 coding sequence is TGTGCCAGTAGTATCCTTTCAGGGGCACAGGATGCTGAAGCTTTCTTT.

The chain links TRBV5-4 to TRBJ2-3; D tentatively fits TRBD1 or TRBD2 (6 bases each). Germline V lookup: CDR1 SGHNT, CDR2 YYREEE (reference sequence). The CDR3 is 16 amino acids. V was cut by 0 bases and J by 2 bases, with 13 bases left in between. CDR3 nucleotides: TGTGCCAGCAGCTTGGGGGGGGCCGAACCCACAGATACGCAGTATTTT. The encoded protein is CASSLGGAEPTDTQYF.

This chain links TRBV5-4 with TRBJ2-5; D might be TRBD1 or TRBD2, each matching 5 bases. Trimming removed 4 bases from V and 2 bases from J, with 9 bases in between. The CDR3 runs to 13 residues. CDR1 is SGHNT and CDR2 is YYREEE in the germline V gene (reference sequence). This CDR3 reads CASSAGTQETQYF. Here the CDR3 DNA reads TGTGCCAGCAGCGCAGGGACGCAAGAGACCCAGTACTTC.

J is TRBJ1-1 and V is TRBV5-6; no clear D gene. The CDR3 spans 12 residues. Germline CDR1 is SGHDT and CDR2 is YYEEEE. The ends were cut back, 3 bases at V and 1 base at J, with 4 bases in the middle. The CDR3 region is CASSWGNTEAFF. The CDR3 DNA sequence: TGTGCCAGCAGCTGGGGGAACACTGAAGCTTTCTTT. Complete variable domain (other parts from reference TRBV5-6 and TRBJ1-1): DAGVTQSPTHLIKTRGQQVTLRCSPKSGHDTVSWYQQALGQGPQFIFQYYEEEERQRGNFPDRFSGHQFPNYSSELNVNALLLGDSALYLCASSWGNTEAFFGQGTRLTVV.

CDR3 sequence: CASSVGPGGSPYNEQFF. For the CDR3, the DNA is TGTGCCAGCAGCGTAGGTCCGGGGGGCTCACCCTACAATGAGCAGTTCTTC. This chain uses TRBV9 with TRBJ2-1; D perhaps matches TRBD2 (7 bases). Germline CDR1 reads SGDLS; CDR2 reads YYNGEE. CDR3 length equals 17 residues. Deletions cut 0 bases from V and 2 bases from J, with 15 bases between. Full variable domain (outside the CDR3, taken from reference TRBV9 and TRBJ2-1): DSGVTQTPKHLITATGQRVTLRCSPRSGDLSVYWYQQSLDQGLQFLIQYYNGEERAKGNILERFSAQQFPDLHSELNLSSLELGDSALYFCASSVGPGGSPYNEQFFGPGTRLTVL.

A single count supports this clone. The rearrangement joins TRBV6-4 to TRBJ2-2; either TRBD1 or TRBD2 may supply D (5 bases each). The V gene's germline CDR1 is MRHNA and CDR2 SNTAGT. The CDR3 has 16 residues. V was cut by 7 bases and J by 4 bases, with 19 bases left in between. CDR3 in DNA: TGTGCCAGCAAACTCGGGACGACCTGGGGCACCGGGGAGCTGTTTTTT. Protein sequence: CASKLGTTWGTGELFF.

This clone was found a few times. The gene calls are TRBV9 and TRBJ1-1; D not certain. Looked up from germline, CDR1 is SGDLS and CDR2 is YYNGEE. CDR3 length equals 14 residues. Trimming cost V 2 bases and J 0 bases, with 8 bases left between them. The CDR3 DNA reads TGTGCCAGCAGCGTGGACCTCATGAACACTGAAGCTTTCTTT. Protein product: CASSVDLMNTEAFF.

V is TRBV7-9 and J is TRBJ2-5; maybe TRBD2 (5 bases). The germline V gene has CDR1 SEHNR and CDR2 FQNEAQ (reference sequence). Trimming cost V 5 bases and J 5 bases, with 21 bases left between them. This CDR3 comprises 16 residues. Here the CDR3 DNA reads TGTGCCAGCAGCCCCCATTGGGTAGCGTCGGAGGAGACCCAGTACTTC. Translation gives CASSPHWVASEETQYF.

The rearrangement uses TRBV5-6 and TRBJ1-1; D perhaps matches TRBD1 (6 bases). V was cut by 0 bases and J by 8 bases, with 11 bases left in between. Germline V lookup: CDR1 SGHDT, CDR2 YYEEEE. The length of the CDR3 is 13 residues. Written as DNA, the CDR3 is TGTGCCAGCAGCTTGGGGAACAGGGACGAAGCTTTCTTT. It translates to CASSLGNRDEAFF. The complete variable domain, with remaining parts taken from reference TRBV5-6 and TRBJ1-1, reads DAGVTQSPTHLIKTRGQQVTLRCSPKSGHDTVSWYQQALGQGPQFIFQYYEEEERQRGNFPDRFSGHQFPNYSSELNVNALLLGDSALYLCASSLGNRDEAFFGQGTRLTVV.

This clone was recorded a few times. The rearrangement joins TRBV18 to TRBJ2-7, with D perhaps being TRBD1 or TRBD2 (6 bases each). Germline V gene sequence: CDR1 KGHSH, CDR2 LQKENI. CDR3 size: 17 residues. The ends were cut back, 0 bases at V and 7 bases at J, with 22 bases in the middle. The CDR3, as DNA: TGTGCCAGCTCACCACCCCCGTGGAGGGGGTATAGGGGTGAGCAGTACTTC. This encodes CASSPPPWRGYRGEQYF.